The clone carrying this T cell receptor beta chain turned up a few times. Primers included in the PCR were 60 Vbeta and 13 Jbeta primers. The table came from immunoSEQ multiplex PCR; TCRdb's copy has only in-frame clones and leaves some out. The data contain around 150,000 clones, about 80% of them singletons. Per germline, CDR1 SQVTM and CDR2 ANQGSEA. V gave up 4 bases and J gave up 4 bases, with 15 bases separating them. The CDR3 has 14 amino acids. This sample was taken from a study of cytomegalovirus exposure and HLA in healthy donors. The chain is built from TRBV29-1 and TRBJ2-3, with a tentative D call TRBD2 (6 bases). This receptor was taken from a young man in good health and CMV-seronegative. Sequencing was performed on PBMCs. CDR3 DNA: TGCAGCGTTGCTCAAAGCGGAGGGGCAGATACGCAGTATTTT. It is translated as CSVAQSGGADTQYF.